Below are 6 T cell receptor beta chains sequenced from a single sample in a study of regulatory T cells in long-lasting Graves disease. Assembly of TCR beta libraries relied on iRepertoire HTBI primers together with Arm-PCR of CDR3 regions. MiXCR, applied by TCRdb to the multiplex PCR reads, yields one record per CDR3 protein. The sample contains more than 650,000 distinct CDR3 sequences, 30% of which appear only once. Time point specified: persistent/refractory GD, antithyroid drugs over 5 years with positive TRAb. With RNA extracted from PBMCs as input, the TCR library was made. The sample was peripheral blood mononuclear cells (PBMCs), taken when the disease was refractory, from a patient treated with antithyroid drugs. The origin of the receptors is a female donor with Graves disease.

The rearrangement uses TRBV12-3 or TRBV12-4 and TRBJ1-5; 8 positions match TRBD1. This CDR3 has 15 amino acids. V shed 1 base and J 3 bases; nucleotides not matched to a gene: 2. Here the CDR3 reads CASSLETGANQPQHF. In nucleotides, the CDR3 is TGTGCCAGCAGTTTAGAGACAGGGGCCAATCAGCCCCAGCATTTT.

This chain uses TRBV5-1 with TRBJ2-5; 12 bases are a match to TRBD2. The CDR3 contains 16 residues. The germline V gene has CDR1 SGHRS and CDR2 YFSETQ. Trimming at V came to 4 bases and at J to 2 bases, leaving 6 bases not matched to a gene. CDR3 nucleotide sequence: TGCGCCAGCAGCCCCCGGACTAGCGGGACACAAGAGACCCAGTACTTC. Translation: CASSPRTSGTQETQYF.

The table lists this clonotype with many counts. V and J are TRBV12-3 or TRBV12-4 and TRBJ1-2; D is perhaps TRBD1 (6 bases). V shed 7 bases and J shed 5 bases, with 20 bases lying between them. CDR3 length: 15 amino acids. The CDR3 loop is CASTLLGGAVYGYTF. In DNA form, the CDR3 reads TGTGCCAGCACCCTACTCGGGGGGGCTGTATATGGCTACACCTTC.

In the case of this clonotype: A much larger clone is a single base away; this may be a read error. The chain employs TRBV3-1 and TRBJ1-1; D call uncertain. The length of the CDR3 is 13 residues. Germline V CDR1 and CDR2: LGHDT, YNNKEL (reference sequence). The CDR3: CVSSHSGRTEAFF. In DNA, the CDR3 is TGTGTCAGCAGCCATTCAGGACGCACTGAAGCTTTCTTT.

This clonotype was observed a handful of times. This sequence joins TRBV10-3 and TRBJ2-6, with a weak D call TRBD1 (6 bases). This CDR3 has 17 amino acids. Trimming stripped 0 bases from V and 0 bases from J, with 9 bases between. Germline V gene data show CDR1 as ENHRY and CDR2 as SYGVKD. The CDR3 spells CAISESTGHSGANVLTF. DNA for the CDR3: TGTGCCATCAGTGAGTCGACAGGACACTCTGGGGCCAACGTCCTGACTTTC.

V usage is TRBV19 and J usage is TRBJ1-5; TRBD1 matches 8 bases. The CDR3 totals 15 residues. V lost 7 bases to trimming and J lost 0 bases; unmatched junction nucleotides: 5. Per the germline V gene, CDR1 is LNHDA and CDR2 is SQIVND (reference sequence). The CDR3, as DNA: TGTGCCAGTACCAGGACAGGGAATAGCAATCAGCCCCAGCATTTT. Protein sequence: CASTRTGNSNQPQHF.